One T cell receptor beta chain is described in this entry. The antigen is unknown. One junction end does not reproduce the germline sequence, and a read error may be involved. In germline, CDR1 is SSHAT, CDR2 FNYEAQ (reference sequence). The CDR3 is 13 amino acids. Data came from immunoSEQ multiplex PCR; TCRdb stores just in-frame clones and leaves some out. Of about 40,000 clones listed, 85% are singletons. This entry belongs to a study of OX40 agonist ivuxolimab in advanced cancers. Study findings and constraints: Clonal expansion from baseline to week 6 occurred in both CD4+ and CD8+ T cells.

This sample comprised CD4+ or CD8+ T cells sorted from blood, obtained in a trial of the OX40 agonist ivuxolimab. The clonotype was recovered from an adult with an advanced solid tumor such as melanoma, head and neck, liver or kidney cancer. This sequence joins TRBV7-7 and TRBJ2-2; a weak D match, TRBD2 (6 bases). CDR3 bases: TGTGCTAGCAGCTTACGGGGGACCGGGGAGCTGTTTTTT. Protein sequence: CASSLRGTGELFF. The whole variable domain, remainder taken from reference TRBV7-7 and TRBJ2-2, is GAGVSQSPRYKVTKRGQDVTLRCDPISSHATLYWYQQALGQGPEFLTYFNYEAQPDKSGLPSDRFSAERPEGSISTLTIQRTEQRDSAMYRCASSLRGTGELFFGEGSRLTVL.